This TCR beta chain was found in a study of cytomegalovirus exposure and HLA in healthy donors. The PCR contained 60 Vbeta and 13 Jbeta primers. Original processing notes: Roughly 10 million shared chains were among 80 million or so unique TCR beta chains counted in a later analysis. Assay used: immunoSEQ multiplex PCR; TCRdb lists only in-frame clones, some missing. That table furnishes V, J and clone size, whereas the DNA furnished D and trimming. This listing includes tens of thousands of clones. Trimming cost V 4 bases and J 7 bases; bases outside gene matches: 10. The length of the CDR3 is 15 residues. Germline V gene lookup returns CDR1 WSHSY and CDR2 SAAADI. Details on this clone: The antigen is unknown.

Regarding the study as a whole: Roughly even sequencing depth across donors was the assumption behind the presence/absence analyses. Apart from CMV serostatus, no immune exposure information was available. Reportedly, a later analysis found an Asian-associated ancestry cluster had fewer N-insertions than the roughly 700-donor mean.

The chain recombines TRBV10-2 with TRBJ1-2; 9 bases match TRBD1. Input material: PBMCs. This clonotype was obtained from a man aged 50 to 59 in good health and CMV-seronegative. This chain's CDR3 is CASSVDGTGFGGYTF. For the CDR3, the DNA is TGCGCCAGCAGTGTGGACGGGACAGGGTTCGGTGGCTACACCTTC.